This TCR beta chain was found in a study of regulatory T cells in long-lasting Graves disease. This clonotype was detected a few times. The germline V gene encodes CDR1 SGDLS and CDR2 YYNGEE. V shed 3 bases and J 2 bases; nucleotides not matched to a gene: 8. The CDR3 has 15 residues. Researchers made TCR beta libraries by using iRepertoire HTBI primers and running Arm-PCR on CDR3 regions. TCRdb re-called the multiplex PCR reads with MiXCR, one entry per CDR3 protein. The sample shows about 460,000 distinct CDR3 sequences, around a fifth of them seen only once. Noted time point: persistent/refractory GD, antithyroid drugs over 5 years with positive TRAb. From PBMCs, RNA was extracted and then used to make the TCR library.

This clonotype originated in a female donor with Graves disease. V and J are TRBV9 and TRBJ2-7; TRBD2 matches at 7 bases. The sequencing used peripheral blood mononuclear cells (PBMCs), collected when the disease was refractory, from a patient treated with antithyroid drugs. The chain's CDR3 is CASSGTGGITYEQYF. CDR3 nucleotides: TGTGCCAGCAGCGGGACGGGGGGAATAACCTACGAGCAGTACTTC.